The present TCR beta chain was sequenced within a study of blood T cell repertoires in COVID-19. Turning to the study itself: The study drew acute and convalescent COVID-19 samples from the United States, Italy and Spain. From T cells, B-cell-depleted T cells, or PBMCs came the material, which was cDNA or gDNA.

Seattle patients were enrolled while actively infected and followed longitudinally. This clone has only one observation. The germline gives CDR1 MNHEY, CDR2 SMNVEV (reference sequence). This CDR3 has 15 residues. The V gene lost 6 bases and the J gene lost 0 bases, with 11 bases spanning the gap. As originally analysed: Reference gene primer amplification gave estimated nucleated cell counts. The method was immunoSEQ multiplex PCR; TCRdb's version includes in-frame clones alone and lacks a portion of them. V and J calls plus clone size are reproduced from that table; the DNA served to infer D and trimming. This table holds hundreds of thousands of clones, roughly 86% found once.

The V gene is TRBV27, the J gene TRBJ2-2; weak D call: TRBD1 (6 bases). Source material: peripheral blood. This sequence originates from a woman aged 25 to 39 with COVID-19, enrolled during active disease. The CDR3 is CASRYGTSNTGELFF. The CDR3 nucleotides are TGTGCCAGCAGATACGGGACATCGAACACCGGGGAGCTGTTTTTT.